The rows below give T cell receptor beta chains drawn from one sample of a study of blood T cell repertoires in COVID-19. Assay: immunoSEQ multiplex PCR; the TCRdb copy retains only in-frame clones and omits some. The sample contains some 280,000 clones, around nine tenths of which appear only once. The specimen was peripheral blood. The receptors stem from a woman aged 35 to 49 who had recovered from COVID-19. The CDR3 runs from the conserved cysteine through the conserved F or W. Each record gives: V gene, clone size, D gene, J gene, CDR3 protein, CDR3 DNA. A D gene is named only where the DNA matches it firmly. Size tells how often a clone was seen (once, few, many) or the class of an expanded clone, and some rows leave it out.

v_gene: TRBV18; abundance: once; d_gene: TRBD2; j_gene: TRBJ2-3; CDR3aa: CASSLKAGGPTTDTQYF; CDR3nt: TGTGCCAGCTCACTTAAAGCGGGAGGCCCTACCACAGATACGCAGTATTTT
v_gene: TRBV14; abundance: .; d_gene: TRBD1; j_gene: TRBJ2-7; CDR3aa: CASSQEAFDRGLREQYF; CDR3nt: TGTGCCAGCAGCCAAGAGGCCTTCGACAGGGGTTTACGTGAGCAGTACTTC
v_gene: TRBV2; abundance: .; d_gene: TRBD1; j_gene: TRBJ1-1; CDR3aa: CASSGGSGGQAMNTEAFF; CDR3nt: TGTGCCAGCAGTGGGGGATCGGGGGGACAGGCAATGAACACTGAAGCTTTCTTT
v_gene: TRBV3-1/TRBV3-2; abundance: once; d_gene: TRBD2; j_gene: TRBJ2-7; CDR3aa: CASSQGRGGQYF; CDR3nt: TGTGCCAGCAGCCAAGGGCGGGGGGGGCAGTACTTC
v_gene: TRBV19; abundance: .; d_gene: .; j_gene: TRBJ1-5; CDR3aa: CASSIGGHSNQPQHF; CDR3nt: TGTGCCAGTAGTATTGGGGGACACAGCAATCAGCCCCAGCATTTT
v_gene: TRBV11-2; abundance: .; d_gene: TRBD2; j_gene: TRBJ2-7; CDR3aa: CASSLDHLAGGSDNLIF; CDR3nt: TGTGCCAGCAGCTTAGATCATCTAGCGGGAGGCTCCGACAACCTAATTTTC
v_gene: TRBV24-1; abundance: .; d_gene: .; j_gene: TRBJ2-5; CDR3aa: CATSQDTTQYF; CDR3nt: TGTGCCACCAGCCAGGACACGACCCAGTACTTC
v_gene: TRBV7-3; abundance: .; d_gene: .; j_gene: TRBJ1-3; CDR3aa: CASGRGSGNTIYF; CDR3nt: TGTGCCAGCGGGAGGGGGTCCGGAAACACCATATATTTT
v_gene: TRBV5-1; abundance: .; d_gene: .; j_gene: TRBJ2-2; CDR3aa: CASRASGGGTGELFF; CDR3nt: TGCGCCAGCAGGGCCTCAGGGGGAGGAACCGGGGAGCTGTTTTTT
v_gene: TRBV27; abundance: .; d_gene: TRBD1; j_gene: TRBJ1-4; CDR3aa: CATKDRAGGEKLFF; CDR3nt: TGTGCCACCAAGGACAGGGCCGGAGGAGAAAAACTGTTTTTT
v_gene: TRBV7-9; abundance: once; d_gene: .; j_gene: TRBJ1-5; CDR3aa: CASSRANQPQHF; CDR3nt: TGTGCCAGCAGTCGAGCGAATCAGCCCCAGCATTTT
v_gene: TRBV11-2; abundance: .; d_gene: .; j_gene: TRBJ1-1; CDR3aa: CASSLEWGRANTEAFF; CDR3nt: TGTGCCAGCAGCTTAGAATGGGGCAGGGCGAACACTGAAGCTTTCTTT
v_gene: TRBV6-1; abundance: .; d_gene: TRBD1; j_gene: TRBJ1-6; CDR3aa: CASSGSWGTGNSPLHF; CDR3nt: TGTGCCAGCAGTGGCTCGTGGGGGACAGGGAATTCACCCCTCCACTTT
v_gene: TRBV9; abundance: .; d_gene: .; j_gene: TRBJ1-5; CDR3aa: CASSNSIDQPQHF; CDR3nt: TGTGCCAGCAGCAACAGCATAGATCAGCCCCAGCATTTT
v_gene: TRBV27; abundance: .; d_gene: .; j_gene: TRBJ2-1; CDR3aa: CASSRTGLYNEQFF; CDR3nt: TGTGCCAGCAGCAGGACTGGGCTCTACAATGAGCAGTTCTTC
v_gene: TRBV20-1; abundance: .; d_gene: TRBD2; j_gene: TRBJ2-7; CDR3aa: CSASHGRRLAGGSGEYEQYF; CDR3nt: TGCAGTGCTAGTCATGGTCGTCGCCTAGCGGGAGGGAGTGGTGAATACGAGCAGTACTTC
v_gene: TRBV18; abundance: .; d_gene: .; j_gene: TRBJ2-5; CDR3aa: CASSPQKSRAETQYF; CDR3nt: TGTGCCAGCTCACCACAGAAGTCCCGAGCGGAGACCCAGTACTTC
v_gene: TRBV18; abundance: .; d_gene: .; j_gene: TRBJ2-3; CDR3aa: CASSPQGVGTDTQYF; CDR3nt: TGTGCCAGCTCACCACAGGGGGTCGGCACAGATACGCAGTATTTT
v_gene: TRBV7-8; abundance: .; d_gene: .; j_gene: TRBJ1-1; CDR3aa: CASSRAQDVPTEAFF; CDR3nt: TGTGCCAGCAGCCGAGCCCAGGATGTGCCCACTGAAGCTTTCTTT
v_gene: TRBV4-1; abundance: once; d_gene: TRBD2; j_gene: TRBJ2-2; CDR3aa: CASSQVLAGGTGELFF; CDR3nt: TGCGCCAGCAGCCAAGTACTAGCGGGAGGAACCGGGGAGCTGTTTTTT
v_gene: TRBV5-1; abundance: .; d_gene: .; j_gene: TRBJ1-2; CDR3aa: CASSAFAGTREGYTF; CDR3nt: TGCGCCAGCAGCGCTTTTGCCGGGACTCGGGAAGGCTACACCTTC
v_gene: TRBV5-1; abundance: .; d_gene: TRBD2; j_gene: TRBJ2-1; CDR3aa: CASSGGSYNEQFF; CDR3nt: TGCGCCAGCAGCGGCGGGAGTTACAATGAGCAGTTCTTC
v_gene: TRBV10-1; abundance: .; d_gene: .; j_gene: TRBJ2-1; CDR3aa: CASSQCVVCNEQFF; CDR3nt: TGCGCCAGCAGTCAGTGTGTAGTATGCAATGAGCAGTTCTTC
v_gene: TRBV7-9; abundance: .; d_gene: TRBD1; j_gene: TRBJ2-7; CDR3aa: CASSLGQGEDEQYF; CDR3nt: TGTGCCAGCAGCTTAGGACAGGGAGAGGACGAGCAGTACTTC
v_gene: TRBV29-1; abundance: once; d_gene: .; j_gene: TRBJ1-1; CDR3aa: CSVGTVGGNTEAFF; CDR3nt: TGCAGCGTTGGGACAGTCGGTGGGAACACTGAAGCTTTCTTT
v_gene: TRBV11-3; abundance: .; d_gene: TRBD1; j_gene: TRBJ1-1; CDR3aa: CASSLGQGVMNTEAFF; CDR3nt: TGTGCCAGCAGCCTGGGACAGGGGGTCATGAACACTGAAGCTTTCTTT
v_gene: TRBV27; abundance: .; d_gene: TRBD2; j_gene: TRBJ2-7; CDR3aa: CASSSRASGKYYEQYF; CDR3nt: TGTGCCAGCAGTTCGCGGGCTAGCGGGAAATACTACGAGCAGTACTTC
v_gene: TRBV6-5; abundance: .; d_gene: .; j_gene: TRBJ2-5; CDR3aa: CASTEGGNWETQYF; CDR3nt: TGTGCCAGCACCGAGGGAGGAAACTGGGAGACCCAGTACTTC
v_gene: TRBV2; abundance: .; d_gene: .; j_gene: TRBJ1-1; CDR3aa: CASSDREDTEAFF; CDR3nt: TGTGCCAGCAGTGACAGGGAGGACACTGAAGCTTTCTTT
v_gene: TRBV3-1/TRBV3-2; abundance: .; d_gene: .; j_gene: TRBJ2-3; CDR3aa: CASSQEGLPDTQYF; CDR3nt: TGTGCCAGCAGCCAAGAGGGACTCCCAGATACGCAGTATTTT
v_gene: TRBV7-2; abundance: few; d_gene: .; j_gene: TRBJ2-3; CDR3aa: CASSSEGGRDTQYF; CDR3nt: TGTGCCAGCAGCTCGGAGGGAGGTCGAGATACGCAGTATTTT
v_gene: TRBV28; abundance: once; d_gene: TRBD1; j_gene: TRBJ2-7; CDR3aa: CASTIGDRGPGEQYF; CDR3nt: TGTGCCAGCACTATTGGGGACAGGGGGCCCGGCGAGCAGTACTTC
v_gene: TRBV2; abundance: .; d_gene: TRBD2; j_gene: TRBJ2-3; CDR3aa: CASSVLGLGGYGTQYF; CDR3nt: TGTGCCAGCAGTGTCCTGGGACTAGGAGGATACGGGACGCAGTATTTT
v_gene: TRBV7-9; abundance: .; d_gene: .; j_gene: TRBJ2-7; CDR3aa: CASSLRANQDIYSYEQYF; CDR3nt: TGTGCCAGCAGCTTAAGGGCGAACCAGGACATCTACTCCTACGAGCAGTACTTC
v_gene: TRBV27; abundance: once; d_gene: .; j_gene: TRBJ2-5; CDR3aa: CASSLSRMETQYF; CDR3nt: TGTGCCAGCAGTTTATCGAGAATGGAGACCCAGTACTTC
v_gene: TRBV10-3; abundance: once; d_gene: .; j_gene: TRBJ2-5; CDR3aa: CAISESSAGREETQYF; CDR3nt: TGTGCCATCAGTGAGTCCAGTGCGGGAAGAGAGGAGACCCAGTACTTC
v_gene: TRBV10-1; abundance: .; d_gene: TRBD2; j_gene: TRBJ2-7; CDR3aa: CASSPGRPRAGEAHYEQYF; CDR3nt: TGCGCCAGCAGCCCCGGGAGGCCCCGCGCTGGCGAAGCCCACTACGAGCAGTACTTC
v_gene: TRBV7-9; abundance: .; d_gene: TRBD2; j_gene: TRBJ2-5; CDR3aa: CASSQRTSETQYF; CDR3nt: TGTGCCAGCAGCCAAAGGACTAGCGAGACCCAGTACTTC
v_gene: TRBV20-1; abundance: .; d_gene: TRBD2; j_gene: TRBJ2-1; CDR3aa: CSASRSSGRSSEQFF; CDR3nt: TGCAGTGCTAGTCGGTCTAGCGGGAGATCGAGTGAGCAGTTCTTC
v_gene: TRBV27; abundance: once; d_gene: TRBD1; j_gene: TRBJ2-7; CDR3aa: CASGKDRVGYEQYF; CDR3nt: TGTGCCAGCGGAAAGGACAGGGTAGGCTACGAGCAGTACTTC
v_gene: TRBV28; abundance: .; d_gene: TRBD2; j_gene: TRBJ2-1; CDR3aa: CASRLLAGGAEQFF; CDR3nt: TGTGCCAGCCGATTACTAGCGGGAGGGGCTGAGCAGTTCTTC